The clone carrying this TCR beta chain has just a few counts. Its antigen is currently unknown. This may be a read error: a much more frequent sequence differs by one nucleotide. The lymph nodes were axillary draining lymph nodes from breast cancer patients. TCRdb used MiXCR to reprocess the multiplex PCR reads, holding one entry per CDR3 protein. The sample carries under 350,000 distinct CDR3 sequences, about 30% recorded once. The record originates from a study of breast tumors, draining lymph nodes, adjacent tissues. The study's findings and limits: Data only fit, rather than demonstrated, lymph node origin of most tumor T cells. Tumor TCR diversity was below lymph nodes but above nontumor tissue.

This CDR3 is 14 amino acids long. Germline-derived CDR1 and CDR2 are SEHNR and FQNEAQ (reference sequence). Sequencing input: axillary lymph node tissue. The rearrangement uses TRBV7-9 and TRBJ2-7; 7 nucleotides align to TRBD2. The receptor was isolated from a female donor with breast cancer. Some clones in this sample may be carry-over from other donors' samples. The CDR3 region has the DNA TGTGCCAGCAGCTTGGGACTAACAACCTACAAGCAGTACTTC. Amino acid sequence: CASSLGLTTYKQYF.